This TCR beta chain was recovered during a study of T and B cells in COVID-19 patients. TRB was amplified from about 250-500 ng of blood genomic DNA. A note on this clonotype: Its antigen is unidentified.

General observations from the study: Active COVID-19 showed highly clonal TRB repertoires; recovery showed diversity and richness above healthy donors.

Multiplex PCR with BIOMED2 TRB-A/B primer pools amplified TRB rearrangements. A single record per CDR3 protein comes from TCRdb applying MiXCR to the multiplex PCR reads. The table shows some 8,100 distinct CDR3 sequences, with about 40% occurring only once. Germline V CDR1 and CDR2: MNHEY, SVGEGT. This CDR3 comprises 14 residues. The germline V and J ends were trimmed by 5 bases and 5 bases, with 15 bases remaining between them. Input material: blood. The chain links TRBV6-2 or TRBV6-3 to TRBJ2-5, with a tentative D call TRBD1 (5 bases). This sequence originates from a human donor with active COVID-19. CDR3 amino acids: CASSRGGSGETQYF. DNA for the CDR3: TGTGCCAGCAGTAGGGGTGGGTCCGGGGAGACCCAGTACTTC.